Sequencing of this TCR beta chain was carried out in a study of Ad26.COV2.S vaccination and SARS-CoV-2 variants. Study summary: Participants got Ad26.COV2.S intramuscularly, once or twice 56 days apart. Study-wide results and limits: After vaccination, reports described spike-specific CD8+ and CD4+ T cell responses as showing substantial breadth. Total T cell responses, in the TCR breadth and depth analyses, may have been underestimated.

Details on this clone: Its antigen is unidentified.

Treatment reported: 15 to 20 received Ad26.COV2.S at low or high dose, single or two shots; five or six received placebo; per-sample allocation not given. Sampling took place 63 days after the first vaccine or placebo injection. The study used a vaccine consisting of an Ad26 vector that expressed Wuhan-strain SARS-CoV-2 spike. The CDR3 totals 16 residues. CDR1 LNHNV and CDR2 YYDKDF come from the germline V gene (reference sequence). V shed 1 base and J shed 5 bases, with 18 bases lying between them. Here immunoSEQ multiplex PCR was the method, and the copy in TCRdb shows in-frame clones only, minus some. The sample comprises 250,000 to 300,000 clones, about 89% of which are singletons, and around 3% rests with the top ten.

The sequence derives from a person between 18 and 59 years old who received the Ad26.COV2.S COVID-19 vaccine or a placebo. The chain joins TRBV15 to TRBJ2-7, with a weak D call TRBD2 (6 bases). Material: peripheral blood, obtained in a trial of Ad26.COV2.S vaccine versus placebo. The CDR3 bases are TGTGCCACCAGCAGAGGCGAGGGTACTAGCTTCGACGAGCAGTACTTC. Translation gives CATSRGEGTSFDEQYF.